This T cell receptor beta chain derives from a study of cytomegalovirus exposure and HLA in healthy donors. The CDR3 consists of 15 residues. Germline CDR1 is MDHEN and CDR2 is SYDVKM. The V segment lost 5 bases and the J segment 5 bases; nucleotides outside the gene matches: 8. Use of 60 Vbeta and 13 Jbeta primers characterized the PCR. Data came from immunoSEQ multiplex PCR; TCRdb stores just in-frame clones and leaves some out. The sample has 100,000 to 150,000 clones; approximately 78% are singletons. Sequences were obtained from PBMCs. The clonotype was recovered from a woman in her forties in good health and CMV-seronegative. The rearrangement uses TRBV28 and TRBJ2-3; 9 nucleotides agree with TRBD2. The CDR3 sequence is CASSLTAGGQDTQYF. CDR3 DNA sequence: TGTGCCAGCAGTCTGACAGCGGGAGGACAAGATACGCAGTATTTT.